One and the same sample provided the 10 T cell receptor beta chains below, sequenced in a study of cytomegalovirus exposure and HLA in healthy donors. 13 Jbeta primers and 60 Vbeta primers were used for the PCR. The data were produced by immunoSEQ multiplex PCR, yet TCRdb's version contains in-frame clones alone and is incomplete. This table has some 140,000 clones, less than 80% appearing once. The sample was PBMCs. The origin of the receptors is a woman between 45 and 65 years old in good health and CMV-seropositive.

This clone was seen once. The chain uses TRBV29-1 and TRBJ1-1; 7 bases map to TRBD1. With 4 bases clipped from V and 2 bases from J, the junction kept 1 base outside the gene matches. This CDR3 contains 12 residues. Germline V lookup: CDR1 SQVTM, CDR2 ANQGSEA. CDR3 protein: CSVGQGNTEAFF. CDR3 in DNA: TGCAGCGTTGGACAGGGTAACACTGAAGCTTTCTTT.

The chain combines TRBV7-2 with TRBJ1-4, with TRBD1 identical over 8 bases. The germline gives CDR1 SGHTA, CDR2 FQGNSA. The junction had 9 bases not matched to a gene; V was cut back by 4 bases and J by 5 bases. The CDR3 sequence is 16 residues long. CDR3 DNA sequence: TGTGCCAGCAGCTCTTACAGGGGGAGGGAAAATGAAAAACTGTTTTTT. It codes for CASSSYRGRENEKLFF.

This chain's CDR3 is CASGPLAGGARETQYF. The CDR3 DNA is TGTGCTAGTGGTCCCCTAGCGGGGGGGGCCCGGGAGACCCAGTACTTC. The V gene is TRBV12-5, the J gene TRBJ2-5; TRBD2 aligns across 12 bases. This CDR3 has 16 amino acids. J was trimmed by 5 bases and V by 5 bases; bases with no gene match: 9. Germline V gene data show CDR1 as LGHNT and CDR2 as FRNRAP.

This clone was seen only a few times. This sequence joins TRBV7-9 and TRBJ2-7; 15 bases line up with TRBD2. V was pared by 5 bases and J by 4 bases, with 9 bases of the junction left unmatched. This CDR3 contains 17 residues. Germline V gene lookup returns CDR1 SEHNR and CDR2 FQNEAQ (reference sequence). The CDR3 reads CASSPDLGLAGGYEQYF. As DNA, the CDR3 is TGTGCCAGCAGCCCAGATTTGGGACTAGCGGGGGGTTACGAGCAGTACTTC.

The V gene is TRBV5-6, the J gene TRBJ2-3; TRBD1 matches at 8 bases. The V gene end was trimmed by 3 bases and the J gene end by 2 bases; junction bases not matched to a gene: 5. The CDR3 is 15 amino acids. The germline V gene encodes CDR1 SGHDT and CDR2 YYEEEE. Here the CDR3 DNA reads TGTGCCAGCAGCTCACGGACAGGGCCCACAGATACGCAGTATTTT. Protein product: CASSSRTGPTDTQYF.

The chain has TRBV28 and TRBJ2-7; perhaps TRBD2 as D (7 bases). With 2 bases removed from V and 0 bases from J, the gap between germline ends came to 17 bases. Germline CDR1 and CDR2: MDHEN and SYDVKM. This CDR3 region has 17 residues. The CDR3 nucleotides are TGTGCCAGCAGTTTAGGCTTTGGGGGGGCCCTCTCCTACGAGCAGTACTTC. This codes for CASSLGFGGALSYEQYF.

The chain combines TRBV4-3 with TRBJ2-1; TRBD2 matches 10 bases. With V trimmed by 5 bases and J by 4 bases, 5 bases remained unmatched. Germline V lookup: CDR1 LGHNA, CDR2 YSLEER. This CDR3 region has 15 residues. The CDR3 DNA follows: TGCGCCAGCAGCTACGGACTAGCGGTGTACAATGAGCAGTTCTTC. This encodes CASSYGLAVYNEQFF.

CDR3 coding DNA: TGCGCCAGCAGCCAAGATTCAGGGTTCTCCTACAATGAGCAGTTCTTC. It encodes CASSQDSGFSYNEQFF. This rearrangement joins TRBV4-1 to TRBJ2-1; tentative D call: TRBD1 (5 bases). The germline V gene has CDR1 MGHRA and CDR2 YSYEKL. V was cut by 0 bases and J by 0 bases, with 9 bases left in between. The CDR3 loop spans 16 amino acids.

The chain couples TRBV11-2 to TRBJ1-4; TRBD1 agrees at 11 bases. With V trimmed by 4 bases and J by 10 bases, 2 bases remained unmatched. The V gene's germline CDR1 is SGHAT and CDR2 FQNNGV. CDR3 length: 13 residues. CDR3 protein: CASSSGQGGKLFF. CDR3 bases: TGTGCCAGCAGCTCGGGACAGGGGGGAAAACTGTTTTTT.

V gene TRBV28 combines with J gene TRBJ2-4, with TRBD2 matching over 7 bases. With V trimmed by 8 bases and J by 8 bases, 6 bases remained unmatched. Germline lookup yields CDR1 MDHEN and CDR2 SYDVKM. The CDR3 runs to 12 residues. This CDR3 reads CASGGDPDIQYF. As DNA, the CDR3 is TGTGCCAGCGGGGGGGATCCGGACATTCAGTACTTC. Full variable domain (rest looked up from reference TRBV28 and TRBJ2-4): DVKVTQSSRYLVKRTGEKVFLECVQDMDHENMFWYRQDPGLGLRLIYFSYDVKMKEKGDIPEGYSVSREKKERFSLILESASTNQTSMYLCASGGDPDIQYFGAGTRLSVL.